These 5 T cell receptor beta chains were all obtained from the same sample, sequenced in a study of T-cell memory formation after mild COVID-19 listed by TCRdb under 2021. The protocol used for the library was 5' RACE. This sample was sequenced with an Illumina NovaSeq 6000. TCRdb reworked the public reads: Q25 trimming with fastp, MiXCR clone assembly, productive beta chains retained. Rows are combined by CDR3 protein, so each entry shows the most common genes and DNA. Across this sample there are hundreds of thousands of distinct CDR3 sequences, with less than 25% seen only once. Roughly 8.3% of the sample comes from the top ten. Sequencing was done on a sample of PBMCs or a T cell subset sorted from them (not recorded which). The receptor source for this set is an adult woman who had mild COVID-19 (a few samples of this study predate the infection). The sample titles of this study are shuffled in the database, so cell type and time point are left out; the donor was told from shared clones.

The chain joins TRBV2 to TRBJ2-7, with a weak D call TRBD2 (5 bases). Trimming took 3 bases from V and 2 from J, leaving 11 bases between them. The CDR3 has 14 amino acids. Germline CDR1 reads SNHLY; CDR2 reads FYNNEI. CDR3 bases: TGTGCCAGCAGTGAGAGTAGCGTCACCTACGAGCAGTACTTC. Translating gives CASSESSVTYEQYF.

The chain uses TRBV25-1 and TRBJ2-3; TRBD1 matches 9 bases. Germline V gene lookup returns CDR1 MGHDK and CDR2 SYGVNS. V shed 4 bases, J shed 3 bases, and the junction held 11 bases outside the gene matches. CDR3 length equals 17 residues. The CDR3 nucleotides are TGTGCCAGCAGTGGCGGGGGACAGGGAGGATGGACAGATACGCAGTATTTT. It encodes CASSGGGQGGWTDTQYF.

In this sample, this clonotype turned up a few times. This CDR3 is CSARVWGGAQPQHF. For the CDR3, the DNA is TGCAGTGCTAGAGTTTGGGGGGGGGCTCAGCCCCAGCATTTT. The V and J genes are TRBV20-1 and TRBJ1-5, with D possibly matching TRBD1 (6 bases). This CDR3 is built from 14 residues. The V gene's germline CDR1 is DFQATT and CDR2 SNEGSKA (reference sequence). The V end was cut by 1 base, the J end by 6 bases, with 13 bases between.

This clonotype was detected a few times. The chain uses TRBV12-3 or TRBV12-4 and TRBJ2-2; D is perhaps TRBD1 or TRBD2 (6 bases each). Between the trimmed V and J ends, which lost 6 bases and 5 bases, there was a span of 13 bases. The CDR3 covers 14 residues. For the CDR3, the DNA is TGTGCCAGCAGCCGCGGAGGGGGGACCGGGGAGCTGTTTTTT. Its protein product is CASSRGGGTGELFF.

This clonotype was seen a few times. The chain links TRBV24-1 to TRBJ1-1; perhaps TRBD1 as D (6 bases). The V and J ends lost 4 bases and 1 base respectively, with 9 bases between them. CDR1 is KGHDR, CDR2 SFDVKD, per germline. The CDR3 is 14 residues long. The CDR3, as DNA: TGTGCCACCAGTGAGCAGGGGACGAACACTGAAGCTTTCTTT. It encodes CATSEQGTNTEAFF.